The T cell receptor (beta chain) under discussion was sequenced for a study of blood T cell repertoires in COVID-19. Generated by immunoSEQ multiplex PCR, the TCRdb table keeps only in-frame clones and is missing some. Of 150,000 to 200,000 clones in the sample, roughly 87% were seen once. J lost 3 bases, V lost 4 bases, and 9 bases had no gene match. The CDR3 extends over 18 amino acids. Germline loops: CDR1 SGHNT, CDR2 YYREEE (reference sequence). Material for sequencing was PBMCs or T cells enriched from blood (not recorded which). This TCR derives from a human donor with acute COVID-19. The donor label of this sample is uncertain. This rearrangement joins TRBV5-4 to TRBJ2-1; TRBD2 matches 14 bases. The CDR3: CASSLPGLAGGFYNEQFF. For the CDR3, the DNA is TGTGCCAGCAGCCTACCTGGACTAGCGGGGGGCTTCTACAATGAGCAGTTCTTC.